This T cell receptor beta chain was sequenced for a study of beta chain features in type 1 diabetes. Study-level information: The examined sorted cells totaled fewer than 110,000,000 across samples. Study-level findings and limits: The similarity of naive, central memory and Treg TCRB repertoires appeared greater among patients than among healthy donors.

This clone was observed a few times. As yet, its antigen is unknown. Germline CDR1 and CDR2: SGHTA and FQGNSA. V lost 8 bases, J lost 3 bases, and 2 bases stayed unmatched. CDR3 length: 13 residues. Expressed TCRB transcripts were sequenced, since all the RNA that had been isolated was reverse transcribed. Assay: immunoSEQ multiplex PCR; the TCRdb copy retains only in-frame clones and omits some. The sample has more than 140,000 clones, 9.5% to 10% seen once. Source material: central memory CD4+ T cells from blood. The origin of this receptor is a woman between 35 and 50 years old in good health. V and J are TRBV7-2 and TRBJ1-4; 8 positions agree with TRBD1. CDR3 sequence (DNA): TGTGCCAGCGTACAGGGGGCTAATGAAAAACTGTTTTTT. Its protein is CASVQGANEKLFF.